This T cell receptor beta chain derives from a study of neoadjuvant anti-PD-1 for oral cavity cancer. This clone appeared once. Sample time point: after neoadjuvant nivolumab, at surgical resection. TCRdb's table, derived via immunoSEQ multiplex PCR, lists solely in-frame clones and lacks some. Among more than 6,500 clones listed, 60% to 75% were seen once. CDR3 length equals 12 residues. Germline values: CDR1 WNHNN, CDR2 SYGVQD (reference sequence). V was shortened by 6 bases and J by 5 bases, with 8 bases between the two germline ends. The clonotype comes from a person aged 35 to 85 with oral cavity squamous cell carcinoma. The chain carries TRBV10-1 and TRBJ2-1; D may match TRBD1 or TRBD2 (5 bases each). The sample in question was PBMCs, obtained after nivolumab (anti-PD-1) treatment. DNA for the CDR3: TGCGCCAGCAGCGGGACCGACAATGAGCAGTTCTTC. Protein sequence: CASSGTDNEQFF.